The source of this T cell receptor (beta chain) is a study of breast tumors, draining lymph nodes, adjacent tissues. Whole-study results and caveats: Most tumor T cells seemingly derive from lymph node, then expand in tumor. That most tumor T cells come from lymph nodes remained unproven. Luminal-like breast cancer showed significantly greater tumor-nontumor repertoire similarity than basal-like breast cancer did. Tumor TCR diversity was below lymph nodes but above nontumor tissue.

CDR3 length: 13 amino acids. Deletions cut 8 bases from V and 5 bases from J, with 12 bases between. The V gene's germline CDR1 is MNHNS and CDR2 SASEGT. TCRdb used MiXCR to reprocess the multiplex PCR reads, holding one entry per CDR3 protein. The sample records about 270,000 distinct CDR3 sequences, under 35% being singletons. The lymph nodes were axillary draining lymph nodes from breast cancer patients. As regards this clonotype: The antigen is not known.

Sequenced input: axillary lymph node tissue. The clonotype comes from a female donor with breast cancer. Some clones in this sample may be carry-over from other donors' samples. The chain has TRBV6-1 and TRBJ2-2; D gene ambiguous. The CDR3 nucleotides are TGTGCCAGCCCGGGCCCGCGGACCGGGGAGCTGTTTTTT. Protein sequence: CASPGPRTGELFF.